The 29 T cell receptor beta chains given below trace back to one sample, sequenced in a study of a mutant IDH1 vaccine in newly diagnosed glioma. What these receptors recognize is not known. Some clones are missing from TCRdb's copy, which holds only in-frame ones; the method was immunoSEQ multiplex PCR. The sample yields under 60,000 clones, approximately 80% seen once. Time point: week 47, end of study. Topical imiquimod accompanied each vaccine dose, which consisted of 300 ug of mutant IDH1 20-mer peptide. The sequencing used PBMCs, collected from a glioma patient whose treatment included an IDH1 peptide vaccine. These receptor sequences come from a middle-aged woman with glioma. Some clones in this sample may be carry-over from other donors' samples.

This chain connects TRBV16 to TRBJ1-6; D remains ambiguous. V was shortened by 4 bases and J by 10 bases, with 5 bases between the two germline ends. This CDR3 is 11 amino acids long. CDR1 KGHSY and CDR2 FQNENV come from the germline V gene. This CDR3 is CASSRGSPLHF. The CDR3 DNA follows: TGTGCCAGCAGCCGTGGATCACCCCTCCACTTT.

The genes are TRBV30 and TRBJ2-3; D gene uncertain. This CDR3 comprises 11 residues. V was cut by 2 bases and J by 7 bases, with 7 bases left in between. Germline-derived CDR1 and CDR2 are GTSNPN and SVGIG (reference sequence). The CDR3: CAWSSGNTQYF. DNA for the CDR3: TGTGCCTGGAGTTCAGGCAATACGCAGTATTTT.

The V and J genes are TRBV15 and TRBJ1-5; D gene ambiguous. Germline V gene sequence: CDR1 LNHNV, CDR2 YYDKDF (reference sequence). The CDR3 spans 13 residues. Trimming took off 4 bases at V and 4 bases at J, with 8 bases between the two ends. The CDR3 bases are TGTGCCACCAGCAAGGACCAGAATCAGCCCCAGCATTTT. Protein: CATSKDQNQPQHF.

The chain uses TRBV6-6 and TRBJ1-4; possibly TRBD1 for D (6 bases). V gave up 3 bases and J gave up 7 bases, with 15 bases separating them. This CDR3 is 15 amino acids long. The germline V gene encodes CDR1 MNHNY and CDR2 SVGAGI (reference sequence). The CDR3 region is CASSYGGNTGEKLFF. The CDR3 DNA sequence: TGTGCCAGCAGTTATGGGGGCAACACTGGTGAAAAACTGTTTTTT.

This chain joins TRBV19 and TRBJ2-1, with D tentatively TRBD2 (6 bases). This CDR3 has 15 amino acids. Germline V gives CDR1 LNHDA, CDR2 SQIVND (reference sequence). Trimming pared 5 bases from V and 7 bases from J, leaving 18 bases between. CDR3 coding DNA: TGTGCCAGTAGTCCTCGACATGCGGGGCGTAATGAGCAGTTCTTC. Protein product: CASSPRHAGRNEQFF. Full variable domain (remainder filled in from reference TRBV19 and TRBJ2-1): DGGITQSPKYLFRKEGQNVTLSCEQNLNHDAMYWYRQDPGQGLRLIYYSQIVNDFQKGDIAEGYSVSREKKESFPLTVTSAQKNPTAFYLCASSPRHAGRNEQFFGPGTRLTVL.

The chain links TRBV2 to TRBJ2-5; D remains ambiguous. Germline V CDR1 and CDR2: SNHLY, FYNNEI. V was clipped by 3 bases and J by 2 bases, with 7 bases between them. The CDR3 spans 13 residues. In DNA form, the CDR3 reads TGTGCCAGCAGTGACTTGCTTCAAGAGACCCAGTACTTC. Translated, it gives CASSDLLQETQYF.

The V gene is TRBV5-5, the J gene TRBJ1-1; D is unclear. The V gene's germline CDR1 is SGHKS and CDR2 YYEKEE (reference sequence). V lost 2 bases and J 0 bases, leaving 14 bases between the germline ends. The CDR3 has 16 residues. This CDR3 is CASSFRAAGMNTEAFF. Written as DNA, the CDR3 is TGTGCCAGCAGCTTTAGGGCGGCAGGAATGAACACTGAAGCTTTCTTT.

A word on this clone: The junction differs from germline at one of its ends, possibly a read error. V and J are TRBV18 and TRBJ2-7; D uncertain. Per the germline V gene, CDR1 is KGHSH and CDR2 is LQKENI. The CDR3 loop spans 11 amino acids. The CDR3 protein is CARSPRDEQYF. CDR3 DNA sequence: TGTGCCAGATCACCTAGGGACGAGCAGTACTTC.

This clone was picked up a small number of times. This chain connects TRBV6-1 to TRBJ1-5; maybe TRBD1 (5 bases). CDR3 length: 15 amino acids. Germline CDR1 and CDR2: MNHNS and SASEGT. V dropped 10 bases and J dropped 2 bases, with 18 bases sitting between them. This CDR3 is CATTWGVIGNQPQHF. CDR3 DNA: TGTGCCACCACCTGGGGGGTCATAGGCAATCAGCCCCAGCATTTT.

V and J are TRBV5-1 and TRBJ1-4, with D perhaps TRBD1 (5 bases). The CDR3 is 15 amino acids. Germline V CDR1 and CDR2: SGHRS, YFSETQ. V was pared by 3 bases and J by 0 bases, with 9 bases between. CDR3 in amino acids: CASSWETATNEKLFF. As DNA, the CDR3 is TGCGCCAGCAGCTGGGAGACAGCAACTAATGAAAAACTGTTTTTT.

The chain is built from TRBV2 and TRBJ2-3, with 9 bases that match TRBD2. In germline, CDR1 is SNHLY, CDR2 FYNNEI. The CDR3 has 15 residues. Losses at the gene ends were 8 bases for V and 6 bases for J; bases not matched to a gene: 12. Here the CDR3 reads CASGGLAGSRDTQYF. CDR3 nucleotide sequence: TGTGCCAGCGGGGGGCTAGCGGGGTCCCGGGATACGCAGTATTTT.

This clone was found once. The sample contains more than one DNA sequence encoding this CDR3. The rearrangement links TRBV6-5 to TRBJ2-1, with 11 bases fitting TRBD2. The ends lost 6 bases at V and 4 bases at J; junction bases unmatched: 5. Germline CDR1 MNHEY, CDR2 SVGAGI. This CDR3 is 15 amino acids long. The CDR3 here is CASSPTSGGYNEQFF. Here the CDR3 DNA reads TGTGCCAGCAGCCCTACTAGCGGGGGTTACAATGAGCAGTTCTTC.

The count of this clone is one. This chain links TRBV19 with TRBJ1-5, with a tentative D call TRBD1 (5 bases). Between the trimmed V and J ends, which lost 0 bases and 3 bases, there was a span of 12 bases. The germline V gene has CDR1 LNHDA and CDR2 SQIVND (reference sequence). CDR3 length: 16 residues. The CDR3 DNA sequence: TGTGCCAGTAGTATAGATCGTGGAGGGGTCAATCAGCCCCAGCATTTT. Translated, it gives CASSIDRGGVNQPQHF.

CDR3 residues: CAIMASVSYEQYF. CDR3 DNA: TGTGCCATCATGGCTAGCGTTTCCTACGAGCAGTACTTC. This chain uses TRBV10-3 with TRBJ2-7; possibly TRBD2 for D (6 bases). Germline V gives CDR1 ENHRY, CDR2 SYGVKD. The V end lost 7 bases, the J end lost 1 base, and 11 bases lay between the germline ends. This CDR3 is 13 amino acids long.

V usage is TRBV6-5 and J usage is TRBJ2-6; D not resolved. The germline CDR1 and CDR2 sequences are MNHEY and SVGAGI. The CDR3 length is 16 residues. V was pared by 0 bases and J by 0 bases, with 6 bases between. CDR3 DNA sequence: TGTGCCAGCAGTTACTCTGACGGCTCTGGGGCCAACGTCCTGACTTTC. Amino acid sequence: CASSYSDGSGANVLTF.

The CDR3 spells CAWSVRLAGVYEQYF. The CDR3 DNA sequence: TGTGCCTGGAGTGTACGACTAGCGGGGGTTTACGAGCAGTACTTC. The chain employs TRBV30 and TRBJ2-7, with 12 bases that match TRBD2. The CDR3 contains 15 residues. Germline values: CDR1 GTSNPN, CDR2 SVGIG (reference sequence). J was trimmed by 4 bases and V by 0 bases; bases with no gene match: 4.

V gene TRBV30 combines with J gene TRBJ1-2; D is possibly TRBD1 (6 bases). CDR3 length: 14 amino acids. CDR1 and CDR2 from the germline V gene are GTSNPN and SVGIG (reference sequence). V shed 1 base and J shed 4 bases, with 13 bases lying between them. CDR3 DNA sequence: TGTGCCTGGAGTGGACGGACAGAAAGCTATGGCTACACCTTC. This codes for CAWSGRTESYGYTF.

CDR3 in amino acids: CASSFYRGGPEAFF. The CDR3 DNA follows: TGTGCCAGCAGCTTCTACAGGGGAGGCCCTGAAGCTTTCTTT. The genes are TRBV7-8 and TRBJ1-1; 7 nucleotides align to TRBD1. Looked up from germline, CDR1 is SGHVS and CDR2 is FQNEAQ. This CDR3 contains 14 residues. V lost 3 bases, J lost 6 bases, and 7 bases stayed unmatched.

This chain uses TRBV4-2 with TRBJ2-7; a possible D gene is TRBD1 (6 bases). The CDR3 is made up of 14 amino acids. V lost 2 bases and J lost 5, with 13 bases in between. Germline CDR1 reads LGHNA; CDR2 reads YNFKEQ. The CDR3 DNA reads as TGTGCCAGCAGCCAATCACAGGGTCCCAACGAGCAGTACTTC. This encodes CASSQSQGPNEQYF.

The chain employs TRBV6-5 and TRBJ1-2; D remains unclear. V dropped 5 bases and J dropped 8 bases, with 15 bases sitting between them. CDR1 MNHEY and CDR2 SVGAGI come from the germline V gene. This CDR3 region has 13 residues. CDR3 region: CASSPRVAWGYTF. As DNA, the CDR3 is TGTGCCAGCAGTCCCCGGGTTGCCTGGGGCTACACCTTC.

V is TRBV12-5 and J is TRBJ1-2; D is uncertain. The CDR3 is made up of 12 amino acids. The V end lost 7 bases, the J end lost 2 bases, and 8 bases lay between the germline ends. Germline V gene data show CDR1 as LGHNT and CDR2 as FRNRAP. Written as DNA, the CDR3 is TGTGCTAGTGCCAACCAGAACTATGGCTACACCTTC. As protein: CASANQNYGYTF.

The rearrangement uses TRBV6-1 and TRBJ1-5, with a weak D call TRBD1 (5 bases). Germline assignment: CDR1 MNHNS and CDR2 SASEGT. The CDR3 is 14 residues long. V lost 3 bases and J lost 9, with 15 bases in between. The CDR3 sequence is CASSDGGPLGPQHF. The CDR3 nucleotides are TGTGCCAGCAGTGACGGGGGTCCCCTGGGGCCCCAGCATTTT.

The CDR3 sequence is CASSFGGHTIYF. CDR3 bases: TGCGCCAGCAGCTTTGGGGGTCACACCATATATTTT. V usage is TRBV5-1 and J usage is TRBJ1-3; a weak D match, TRBD1 (5 bases). V lost 2 bases, J lost 8 bases, and 8 bases lay in between. The CDR3 has 12 residues. Germline CDR1 is SGHRS and CDR2 is YFSETQ.

The rearrangement joins TRBV19 to TRBJ2-1; D might be TRBD2 (6 bases). In germline, CDR1 is LNHDA, CDR2 SQIVND (reference sequence). The CDR3 spans 17 residues. The germline V and J ends were trimmed by 4 bases and 0 bases, with 16 bases remaining between them. CDR3 loop: CASSKLNSGSSYNEQFF. CDR3 DNA: TGTGCCAGTAGTAAACTTAATAGCGGTAGCTCCTACAATGAGCAGTTCTTC.

This chain joins TRBV6-1 and TRBJ2-5, with D tentatively TRBD2 (7 bases). This CDR3 comprises 15 residues. Germline V gene data show CDR1 as MNHNS and CDR2 as SASEGT. V lost 3 bases and J 1 base, leaving 12 bases between the germline ends. CDR3: CASSEIRGAQETQYF. CDR3 nucleotide sequence: TGTGCCAGCAGTGAGATTCGGGGGGCCCAAGAGACCCAGTACTTC.

This clone was detected a few times. The V and J genes are TRBV6-5 and TRBJ2-5; 7 positions agree with TRBD1. The CDR3 spans 13 residues. The trim removed 4 bases at V and 4 bases at J, leaving 3 bases unmatched. CDR1 MNHEY and CDR2 SVGAGI come from the germline V gene. The CDR3 reads CASSLGQPETQYF. Written as DNA, the CDR3 is TGTGCCAGCAGTTTGGGACAGCCAGAGACCCAGTACTTC.

The chain combines TRBV2 with TRBJ2-7; D is perhaps TRBD2 (7 bases). Germline V gene data show CDR1 as SNHLY and CDR2 as FYNNEI. This CDR3 is 15 amino acids long. V was trimmed by 0 bases and J by 5 bases, leaving 14 bases between them. The CDR3 DNA reads as TGTGCCAGCAGTGAAGCGTTCGGGGGGCTGGACGAGCAGTACTTC. This gives the protein CASSEAFGGLDEQYF.

The chain couples TRBV9 to TRBJ2-6, with D possibly matching TRBD2 (7 bases). With 2 bases removed from V and 1 base from J, the gap between germline ends came to 13 bases. CDR3 length equals 17 residues. From germline, CDR1 is SGDLS and CDR2 YYNGEE. The CDR3 reads CASSVPGGSSGANVLTF. CDR3 sequence (DNA): TGTGCCAGCAGCGTGCCGGGGGGCAGTTCTGGGGCCAACGTCCTGACTTTC. Based on the CDR3 plus reference TRBV9 and TRBJ2-6, the full variable domain is DSGVTQTPKHLITATGQRVTLRCSPRSGDLSVYWYQQSLDQGLQFLIQYYNGEERAKGNILERFSAQQFPDLHSELNLSSLELGDSALYFCASSVPGGSSGANVLTFGAGSRLTVL.

This chain joins TRBV13 and TRBJ2-7, with D possibly TRBD2 on 5 matching bases. V dropped 2 bases and J dropped 0 bases, with 23 bases sitting between them. Germline CDR1 PRHDT, CDR2 FYEKMQ (reference sequence). The CDR3 is made up of 19 amino acids. The CDR3 loop is CASSLSKSPVMGSSYEQYF. CDR3 bases: TGTGCCAGCAGCTTAAGTAAGTCCCCCGTAATGGGGAGCTCCTACGAGCAGTACTTC.